The present entry profiles one T cell receptor (beta chain) with its context. Its antigen is still unknown. V was cut by 5 bases and J by 10 bases, with 15 bases left in between. Germline V gene data show CDR1 as SGHDT and CDR2 as YYEEEE. The CDR3 runs 12 residues. Sequenced by immunoSEQ multiplex PCR; TCRdb stores in-frame clones only, minus some. This sample yields some 30,000 clones, of which approximately 80% are seen a single time; roughly 17% belongs to the top ten. The data derive from a study of CD4 T cells in relation to SARS-CoV-2 and coronaviruses. Study-wide context: The negative reference was HIV-1 Nef peptide pool or peptide-free culture. The HLA restriction of the shared crossreactive spike epitopes was mapped.

Before the COVID-19 pandemic, during about 2011-2019, CD4+ T cells were taken from unexposed donors. The cells were cultured for 10 days before CD4+ T cells were isolated. The study's findings and limits: Each donor contributed either pre-pandemic or post-infection samples, not both.

The chain recombines TRBV5-6 with TRBJ1-1; the D is unclear. The TCR comes from a human donor in good health. Sequencing was done on a sample of CD4+ T cells from PBMCs, cultured in vitro. This CDR3 is CASSSSAAGAFF. In DNA, the CDR3 is TGTGCCAGCAGTTCTTCAGCTGCAGGAGCTTTCTTT.